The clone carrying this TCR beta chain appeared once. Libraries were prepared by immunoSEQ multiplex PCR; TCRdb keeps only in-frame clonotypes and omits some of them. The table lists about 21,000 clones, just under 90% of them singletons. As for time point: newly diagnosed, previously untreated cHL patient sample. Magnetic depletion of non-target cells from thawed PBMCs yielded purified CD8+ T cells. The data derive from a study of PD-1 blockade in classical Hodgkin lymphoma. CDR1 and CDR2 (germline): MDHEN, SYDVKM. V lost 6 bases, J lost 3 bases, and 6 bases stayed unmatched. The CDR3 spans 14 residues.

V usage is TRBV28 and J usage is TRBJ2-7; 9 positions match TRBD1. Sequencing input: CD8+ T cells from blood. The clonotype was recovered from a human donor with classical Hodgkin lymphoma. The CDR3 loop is CASRPGTGYYEQYF. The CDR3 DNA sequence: TGTGCCAGCAGACCCGGGACAGGGTACTACGAGCAGTACTTC.